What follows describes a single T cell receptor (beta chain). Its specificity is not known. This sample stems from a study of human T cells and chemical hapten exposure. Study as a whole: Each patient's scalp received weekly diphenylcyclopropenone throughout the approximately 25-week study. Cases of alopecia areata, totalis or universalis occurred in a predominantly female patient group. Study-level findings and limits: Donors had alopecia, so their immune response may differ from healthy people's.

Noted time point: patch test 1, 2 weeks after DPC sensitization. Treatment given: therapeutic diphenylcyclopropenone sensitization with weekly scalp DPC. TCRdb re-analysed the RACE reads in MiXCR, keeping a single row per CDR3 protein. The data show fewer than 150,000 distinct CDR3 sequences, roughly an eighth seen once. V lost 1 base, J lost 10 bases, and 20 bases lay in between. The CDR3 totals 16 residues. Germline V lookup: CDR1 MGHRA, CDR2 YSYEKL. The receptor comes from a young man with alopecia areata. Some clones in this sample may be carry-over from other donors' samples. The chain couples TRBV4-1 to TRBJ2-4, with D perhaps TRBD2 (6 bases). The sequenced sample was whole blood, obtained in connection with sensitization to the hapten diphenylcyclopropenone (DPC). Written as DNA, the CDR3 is TGCGCCAGCAGCCAAGTTGTGGGGAGGATGGGATTAATTCAGTACTTC. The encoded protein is CASSQVVGRMGLIQYF.